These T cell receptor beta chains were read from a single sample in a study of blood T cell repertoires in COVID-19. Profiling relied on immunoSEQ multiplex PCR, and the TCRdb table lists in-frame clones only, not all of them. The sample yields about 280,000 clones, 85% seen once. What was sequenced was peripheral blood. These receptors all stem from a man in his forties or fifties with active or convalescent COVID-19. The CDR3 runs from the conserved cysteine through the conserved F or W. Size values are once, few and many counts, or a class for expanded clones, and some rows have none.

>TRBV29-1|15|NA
CSASLGSGVSHEQYF
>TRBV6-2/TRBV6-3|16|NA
CASSYSSGLAGQPQHF
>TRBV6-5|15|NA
CASRASGQGARPQHF
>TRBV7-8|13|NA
CASSSWEGTEAFF
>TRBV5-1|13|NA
CASSLQGVTEAFF
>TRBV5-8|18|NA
CASGGAQRGSWNTGELFF
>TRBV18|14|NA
CASSETSGRSTQYF
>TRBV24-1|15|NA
CATSDPNRGQETQYF
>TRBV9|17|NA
CASSVGLQGSSGTEAFF
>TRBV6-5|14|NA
CASSPRLLSDTQYF
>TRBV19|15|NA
CASSITWQGVKPQHF
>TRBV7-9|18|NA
CASRRPPGWESSYNEQFF
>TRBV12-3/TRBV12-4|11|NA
CATYRNYGYTF
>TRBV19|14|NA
CASSIPTGSGGYTF
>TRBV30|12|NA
CASGREDYGYTF
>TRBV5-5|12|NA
CASSLSFETQYF
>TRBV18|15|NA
CASSPRRDSSYEQYF
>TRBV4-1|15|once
CASSAVGAFGGELFF
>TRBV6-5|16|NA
CASSYSPSDQTDTQYF
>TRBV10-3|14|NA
CAISESSLNTEAFF
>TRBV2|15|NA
CASSEAGGSTDTQYF
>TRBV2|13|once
CASTRILQETQYF
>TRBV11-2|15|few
CASSLMTTDQETQYF
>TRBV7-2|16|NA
CASSPGGLAPTDTQYF
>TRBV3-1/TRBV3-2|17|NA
CASSQETGGPPGYGYTF
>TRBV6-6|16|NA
CASSYSARARTDTQYF
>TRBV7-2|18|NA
CASSPPPRRQGGTDTQYF
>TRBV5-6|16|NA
CASSWGQVLAKNIQYF
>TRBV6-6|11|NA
CAAQGLHGYTF
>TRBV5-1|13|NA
CASSFSGVDTQYF
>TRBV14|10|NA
CASSQDRQGF
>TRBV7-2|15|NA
CASSLGLWETDTQYF
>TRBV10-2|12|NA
CATRTGLDTQYF
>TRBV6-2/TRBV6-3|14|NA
CASSAGQRVNGYTF
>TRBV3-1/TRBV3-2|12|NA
CASSHGPGSQHF
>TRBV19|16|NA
CASSRASGGYSDTQYF
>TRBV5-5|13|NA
CASSRTWNSPLHF
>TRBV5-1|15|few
CASSLNRGSINEQFF
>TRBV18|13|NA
CASSPGLTIGYTF
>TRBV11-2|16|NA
CASSYSSGRAGNEQFF
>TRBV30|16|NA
CAWSEADRRPPSEQYF
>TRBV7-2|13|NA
CATTWGGGETQYF
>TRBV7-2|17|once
CASSFSLAGVPRETQYF
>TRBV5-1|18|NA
CASSLVRLAGGGADTQYF
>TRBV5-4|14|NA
CASSLRTGSETQYF
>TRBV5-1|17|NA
CASSWGPGQGSNQPQHF
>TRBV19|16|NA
CASSISTLSSYNEQFF
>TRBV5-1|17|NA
CASSIPPGQVFYNEQFF
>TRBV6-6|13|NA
CASSYGQGGGYTF
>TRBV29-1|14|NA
CSYSGTGSLNTQYF
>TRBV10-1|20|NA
CASSVPQGTAVSGYNSPLHF
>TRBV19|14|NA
CASSDPGRNYGYTF
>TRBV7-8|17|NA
CASSLTYMTGARTEAFF
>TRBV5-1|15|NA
CASSLSGGMNTEAFF
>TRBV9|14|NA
CASSTGVGSYGYTF
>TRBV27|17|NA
CASSSERESLRADTQYF
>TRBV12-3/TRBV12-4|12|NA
CASSPQGRTLHF